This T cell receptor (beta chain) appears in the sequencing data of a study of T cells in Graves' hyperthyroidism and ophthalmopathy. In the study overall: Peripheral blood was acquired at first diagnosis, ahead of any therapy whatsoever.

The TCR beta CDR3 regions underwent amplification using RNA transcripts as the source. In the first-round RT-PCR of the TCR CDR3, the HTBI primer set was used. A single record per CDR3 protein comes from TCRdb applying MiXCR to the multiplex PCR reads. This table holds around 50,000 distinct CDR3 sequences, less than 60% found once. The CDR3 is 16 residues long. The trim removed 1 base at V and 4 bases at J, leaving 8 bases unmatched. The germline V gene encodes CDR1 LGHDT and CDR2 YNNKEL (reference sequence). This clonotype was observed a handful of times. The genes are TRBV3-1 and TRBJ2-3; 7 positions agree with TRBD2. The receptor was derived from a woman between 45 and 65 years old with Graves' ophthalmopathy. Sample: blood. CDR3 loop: CASSQVGRDRADTQYF. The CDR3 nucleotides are TGTGCCAGCAGCCAAGTGGGGAGGGATCGGGCAGATACGCAGTATTTT.